This T cell receptor beta chain derives from a study of blood T cell repertoires in COVID-19. Study details: T cells, B-cell-depleted T cells, or PBMCs provided the cDNA or gDNA that served as material.

How the authors handled the data: Amplification of reference gene primers provided the estimated nucleated cell counts. Assay: immunoSEQ multiplex PCR; the TCRdb copy retains only in-frame clones and omits some. V and J calls and clone size come straight from that table; D and trimming were deduced from the DNA. The table shows about 160,000 clones, with 79% occurring only once. Seattle researchers signed up patients amid active infection and tracked them longitudinally. This clone was counted once. Trimming removed 6 bases from V and 2 bases from J; junction bases left unmatched: 8. CDR1 MNHEY and CDR2 SVGAGI come from the germline V gene. The CDR3 extends over 15 amino acids.

Sequencing was carried out using peripheral blood. The chain is built from TRBV6-5 and TRBJ1-2, with 8 positions matching TRBD1. This clonotype was obtained from a woman between 55 and 75 years old with COVID-19, enrolled during active disease. The CDR3 nucleotides read TGTGCCAGCAGCTTCCTGGACAGGGACAACTATGGCTACACCTTC. Translated: CASSFLDRDNYGYTF.